A single sample is the source of the 2 T cell receptor beta chains below, sequenced in a study of control samples from healthy donors and cancer patients. Only in-frame clones appear in the TCRdb table, and some are missing; sequencing was by immunoSEQ multiplex PCR. The repertoire has some 120,000 clones, around 92% of them found once; the top ten carry just under 0.6%. Sequenced sample: PBMCs. Receptor source: an elderly man with head and neck cancer.

The chain carries TRBV6-2 or TRBV6-3 and TRBJ2-5; 7 nucleotides line up with TRBD2. This CDR3 is built from 14 residues. V lost 3 bases and J lost 4; bases outside the gene matches: 5. Germline V gene sequence: CDR1 MNHEY, CDR2 SVGEGT. The DNA of the CDR3 is TGTGCCAGCAGTTATGGGGTAGCGGGAGAGACCCAGTACTTC. Translation gives CASSYGVAGETQYF.

V gene TRBV7-2 combines with J gene TRBJ2-7; D call uncertain. This CDR3 spans 15 amino acids. With 5 bases removed from V and 1 base from J, the gap between germline ends came to 15 bases. Germline V gene lookup returns CDR1 SGHTA and CDR2 FQGNSA. CDR3 residues: CASSAWTDGSYEQYF. The CDR3 bases are TGTGCCAGCAGCGCCTGGACGGACGGATCCTACGAGCAGTACTTC.